The source of this T cell receptor beta chain is a study of type 1 regulatory T cells. Turning to the study itself: T-allo10 is a Tr1-enriched, alloantigen-specific CD4 T cell product made in vitro.

TCRdb fed the reads into MiXCR, producing one record per CDR3 protein. This sample yields tens of thousands of distinct CDR3 sequences, of which around 77% are seen a single time; 14% belongs to the top ten. The CDR3 loop spans 17 amino acids. Germline trimming cut 4 bases from V and 4 bases from J; bases unmatched to any gene: 11. T-allo10 cells from the graft donor were described as anergic, host-alloantigen-specific, and alloantigen-specific suppressors. Details on this clonotype: Its specificity is not known.

Sequencing was done on a sample of cultured T cells, either the whole culture or a sorted T cell fraction (not recorded which). Subset meaning: Tr1-enriched cell product generated in vitro against host alloantigens. The V gene is TRBV12-3 or TRBV12-4, the J gene TRBJ2-1; 9 bases agree with TRBD2. The TCR originated in a human donor in good health. The CDR3 here is CASSSIRLAETYNEQFF. CDR3 DNA sequence: TGTGCCAGCAGTTCAATTCGACTAGCGGAAACTTACAATGAGCAGTTCTTC.